This note documents a single TCR beta chain sequence. Using immunoSEQ multiplex PCR, the repertoire was profiled, and TCRdb retains in-frame clones only, with some absent. The sample has approximately 300,000 clones; roughly 86% are singletons. The data were obtained in a study of blood T cell repertoires in COVID-19. Study overall: Sites across the United States, Italy and Spain contributed samples from acute and convalescent COVID-19.

Participants came from fewer than 25 US areas, aged roughly 18 to 89 years. Allocation to cohorts depended on clinical history reported by the participants. V lost 4 bases and J lost 0, with 10 bases in between. The CDR3 is made up of 16 amino acids. Germline CDR1 LGHNA, CDR2 YNFKEQ. The sequence came from a woman aged 25 to 39 who had recovered from COVID-19. The chain links TRBV4-2 to TRBJ2-6; D is perhaps TRBD2 (5 bases). The sequenced sample consisted of PBMCs or T cells enriched from blood (not recorded which). The CDR3 DNA reads TGTGCCAGCAGCCCTAGCCAGAGCTCTGGGGCCAACGTCCTGACTTTC. Protein: CASSPSQSSGANVLTF.